The 19 T cell receptor beta chains given below trace back to one sample, sequenced in a study of blood T cells in healthy people across ages (dated by TCRdb to between 2015 and 2017). The library relied on 5' RACE. The data were produced on an Illumina HiSeq 2500. A second roughly 7 to 12 cycle PCR used a sample-barcoded 5' primer and a J-beta primer mix. The public reads were reanalyzed by TCRdb: fastp trimming at Q25, MiXCR alignment, in-frame beta chains only. Each entry merges the rows of one CDR3 protein and shows their most common DNA and genes. The sample data list roughly 1.5 million distinct CDR3 sequences, and 35% to 45% of these were observed just once. Clones ranked in the top ten supply less than 5% of the sample. The sample comprised blood. All receptors derive from a woman between 18 and 29 years old in good health.

CDR3 sequence reads: CASSDRTGDTQYF. CDR3 coding DNA: TGTGCCAGCAGTGATAGGACAGGCGATACGCAGTATTTT. J is TRBJ2-3 and V is TRBV27; 7 positions match TRBD1. Germline V gene lookup returns CDR1 MNHEY and CDR2 SMNVEV (reference sequence). This CDR3 contains 13 residues. V was clipped by 5 bases and J by 6 bases; unmatched bases: 5.

The chain is built from TRBV12-3 or TRBV12-4 and TRBJ1-5; the D is unclear. V dropped 3 bases and J dropped 4 bases, with 7 bases sitting between them. This CDR3 has 13 residues. The CDR3 loop reads CASSFSANQPQHF. CDR3 bases: TGTGCCAGCAGTTTTAGTGCGAATCAGCCCCAGCATTTT.

The genes are TRBV28 and TRBJ2-5; 7 nucleotides agree with TRBD1. The end of the DNA fits TRBJ2-7 better, so the J call may be wrong. CDR1 MDHEN and CDR2 SYDVKM come from the germline V gene. This CDR3 has 14 amino acids. CDR3 in amino acids: CASSSETGHSEQYF. Here the CDR3 DNA reads TGTGCCAGCAGTTCCGAGACAGGGCATTCCGAGCAGTACTTC.

CDR3 sequence (DNA): TGTGCCAGCAGCTTAGTACCCCACACCGGGGAGCTGTTTTTT. Amino acids: CASSLVPHTGELFF. The chain has TRBV11-2 and TRBJ2-2; no clear D. The CDR3 has 14 residues. Per germline, CDR1 SGHAT and CDR2 FQNNGV. V was cut by 1 base and J by 3 bases, with 6 bases left in between.

The table lists this clonotype with many counts. The gene calls are TRBV20-1 and TRBJ1-2; TRBD1 might be the D (5 bases). Germline V lookup: CDR1 DFQATT, CDR2 SNEGSKA (reference sequence). V lost 0 bases, J lost 8 bases, and 7 bases lay in between. The CDR3 extends over 11 amino acids. CDR3 region: CSARERGGYTF. CDR3 sequence (DNA): TGCAGTGCTAGAGAACGGGGCGGCTACACCTTC.

The rearrangement links TRBV12-3 or TRBV12-4 to TRBJ2-1; 14 positions match TRBD2. V trimming: 7 bases; J trimming: 4 bases; junction bases outside the gene matches: 21. The CDR3 extends over 21 amino acids. The DNA of the CDR3 is TGTGCCAGCAAAATAAGACCCCTCTACTTGACTAGCGGGAGGGGATACAATGAGCAGTTCTTC. Translated: CASKIRPLYLTSGRGYNEQFF.

The rearrangement joins TRBV3-1 to TRBJ2-2, with 9 bases that match TRBD1. CDR1 and CDR2 from the germline V gene are LGHDT and YNNKEL (reference sequence). With 1 base clipped from V and 5 bases from J, the junction kept 5 bases outside the gene matches. The CDR3 is 16 residues long. The CDR3 DNA sequence: TGTGCCAGCAGCCAAGCGGACAGGGGTGGAACCGGGGAGCTGTTTTTT. This encodes CASSQADRGGTGELFF.

In this sample, this clonotype turned up a few times. The chain employs TRBV3-1 and TRBJ2-3; 7 bases fit TRBD2. Trimming cost V 5 bases and J 1 base; bases outside gene matches: 9. Germline V lookup: CDR1 LGHDT, CDR2 YNNKEL (reference sequence). The length of the CDR3 is 16 residues. The CDR3 DNA is TGTGCCAGCAGCTTCCGGACTAGAGGGGGCACAGATACGCAGTATTTT. It codes for CASSFRTRGGTDTQYF.

The chain carries TRBV20-1 and TRBJ2-1; 7 bases agree with TRBD2. The CDR3 runs 15 residues. Germline-derived CDR1 and CDR2 are DFQATT and SNEGSKA (reference sequence). The junction had 13 bases not matched to a gene; V was cut back by 5 bases and J by 6 bases. The CDR3 is CSAADRRGTLNEQFF. CDR3 sequence (DNA): TGCAGTGCTGCCGATCGGCGGGGGACTCTCAATGAGCAGTTCTTC.

This clonotype was picked up a small number of times. V gene TRBV18 combines with J gene TRBJ2-5; either TRBD1 or TRBD2 may supply D (5 bases each). The J call may be incorrect, as the DNA end agrees better with TRBJ2-7. The germline V gene has CDR1 KGHSH and CDR2 LQKENI. The CDR3 totals 14 residues. The CDR3 nucleotides read TGTGCCAGCTCACCGACAGAGGGAAACTACGAGCAGTACTTC. It translates to CASSPTEGNYEQYF.

This rearrangement joins TRBV7-3 to TRBJ2-1, with TRBD2 matching 9 bases. Trimming removed 5 bases from V and 6 bases from J; junction bases left unmatched: 5. CDR1 and CDR2 from the germline V gene are SGHTA and FQGTGA. The CDR3 consists of 14 residues. Written as DNA, the CDR3 is TGTGCCAGCAGCAATTTGGGACTAGCCAATGAGCAGTTCTTC. Its protein is CASSNLGLANEQFF. Combining the CDR3 with reference TRBV7-3 and TRBJ2-1 gives the whole variable domain GAGVSQTPSNKVTEKGKYVELRCDPISGHTALYWYRQSLGQGPEFLIYFQGTGAADDSGLPNDRFFAVRPEGSVSTLKIQRTERGDSAVYLCASSNLGLANEQFFGPGTRLTVL.

The J gene is TRBJ2-7, the V gene TRBV28; no clear D. From germline, CDR1 is MDHEN and CDR2 SYDVKM. This CDR3 is 12 amino acids long. V shed 7 bases and J shed 0 bases, with 7 bases lying between them. CDR3 nucleotide sequence: TGTGCCAGCACGTTGAGCTCCTACGAGCAGTACTTC. Translating gives CASTLSSYEQYF.

This clonotype was seen a handful of times. This chain connects TRBV29-1 to TRBJ2-7; tentatively, D is TRBD2 (5 bases). The end of the DNA is better explained by TRBJ2-5, so the J call may be wrong. Germline V gene lookup returns CDR1 SQVTM and CDR2 ANQGSEA. This CDR3 spans 13 amino acids. The CDR3 protein is CSVPPDYSETQYF. The DNA of the CDR3 is TGCAGCGTTCCGCCTGACTATTCTGAGACCCAGTACTTC.

The gene calls are TRBV25-1 and TRBJ2-1, with TRBD2 matching 10 bases. The V segment lost 0 bases and the J segment 10 bases; nucleotides outside the gene matches: 3. The CDR3 extends over 14 amino acids. Germline V lookup: CDR1 MGHDK, CDR2 SYGVNS. The CDR3 DNA sequence: TGTGCCAGCAGTGAATACCGAGCGGGAGGGGAGCAGTTCTTC. This encodes CASSEYRAGGEQFF.

The chain carries TRBV7-9 and TRBJ1-5; D may be TRBD1 (5 bases). The CDR3 consists of 15 residues. V gave up 5 bases and J gave up 6 bases, with 17 bases separating them. Germline lookup yields CDR1 SEHNR and CDR2 FQNEAQ (reference sequence). CDR3: CASSDSRFTGQPQHF. CDR3 nucleotide sequence: TGTGCCAGCAGCGACAGTAGATTCACCGGTCAGCCCCAGCATTTT.

V and J are TRBV4-2 and TRBJ2-2; 10 bases map to TRBD2. The trim removed 1 base at V and 7 bases at J, leaving 6 bases unmatched. CDR1 is LGHNA, CDR2 YNFKEQ, per germline. The CDR3 extends over 16 amino acids. The CDR3, as DNA: TGTGCCAGCAGCCAAGTCCTAGCGGGAGTAGTCGGGGAGCTGTTTTTT. Translation: CASSQVLAGVVGELFF.

V usage is TRBV20-1 and J usage is TRBJ2-6; TRBD1 matches 9 bases. V shed 4 bases and J 0 bases; nucleotides not matched to a gene: 10. The germline V gene encodes CDR1 DFQATT and CDR2 SNEGSKA (reference sequence). The CDR3 spans 18 residues. The CDR3 DNA is TGCAGTGCTACTGGCACGGACAGGGGTTTCTCTGGGGCCAACGTCCTGACTTTC. Its protein is CSATGTDRGFSGANVLTF.

The CDR3 DNA follows: TGTGCCAGCAGCTTAGTCGGGGATTTGGGCTACACCTTC. Amino acid sequence: CASSLVGDLGYTF. This chain joins TRBV11-2 and TRBJ1-2; no clear D gene. The V gene lost 1 base and the J gene lost 8 bases, with 11 bases spanning the gap. Germline values: CDR1 SGHAT, CDR2 FQNNGV. CDR3 size: 13 residues.

The chain joins TRBV5-1 to TRBJ2-7; 8 bases are a match to TRBD2. Germline lookup yields CDR1 SGHRS and CDR2 YFSETQ. V shed 4 bases, J shed 7 bases, and the junction held 16 bases outside the gene matches. The CDR3 loop spans 16 amino acids. The CDR3 loop reads CASSPPLSGIGNEQYF. The CDR3 coding sequence is TGCGCCAGCAGCCCGCCGCTTAGCGGGATAGGTAATGAGCAGTACTTC.